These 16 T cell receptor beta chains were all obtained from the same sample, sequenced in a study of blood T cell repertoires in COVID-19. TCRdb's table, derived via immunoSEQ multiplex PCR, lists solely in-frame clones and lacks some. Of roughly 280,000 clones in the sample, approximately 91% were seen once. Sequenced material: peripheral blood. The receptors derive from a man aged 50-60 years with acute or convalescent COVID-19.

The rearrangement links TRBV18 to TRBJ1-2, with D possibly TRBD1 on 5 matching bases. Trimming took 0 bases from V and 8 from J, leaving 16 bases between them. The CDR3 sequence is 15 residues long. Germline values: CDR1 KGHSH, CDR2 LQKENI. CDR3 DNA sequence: TGTGCCAGCTCACCACCGAGCAGGGTTTTTATCGGCTACACCTTC. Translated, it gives CASSPPSRVFIGYTF.

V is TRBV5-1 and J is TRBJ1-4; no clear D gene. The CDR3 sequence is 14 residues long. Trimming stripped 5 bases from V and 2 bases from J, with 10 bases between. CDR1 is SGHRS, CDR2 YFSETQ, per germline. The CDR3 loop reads CASSGQPTNEKLFF. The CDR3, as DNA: TGCGCCAGCAGTGGGCAACCTACTAATGAAAAACTGTTTTTT.

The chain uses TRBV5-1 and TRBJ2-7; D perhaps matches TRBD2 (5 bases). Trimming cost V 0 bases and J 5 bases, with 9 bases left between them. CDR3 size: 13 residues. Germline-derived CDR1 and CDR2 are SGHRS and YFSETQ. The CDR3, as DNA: TGCGCCAGCAGCTTGGAAGGGAGCCACGAGCAGTACTTC. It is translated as CASSLEGSHEQYF.

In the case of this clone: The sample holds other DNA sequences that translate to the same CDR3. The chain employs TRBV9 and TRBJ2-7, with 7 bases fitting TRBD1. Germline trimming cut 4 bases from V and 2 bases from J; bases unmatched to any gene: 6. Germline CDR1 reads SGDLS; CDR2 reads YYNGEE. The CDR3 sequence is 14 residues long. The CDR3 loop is CASSPRTGTYEQYF. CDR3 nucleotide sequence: TGTGCCAGCAGCCCCCGGACAGGTACCTACGAGCAGTACTTC.

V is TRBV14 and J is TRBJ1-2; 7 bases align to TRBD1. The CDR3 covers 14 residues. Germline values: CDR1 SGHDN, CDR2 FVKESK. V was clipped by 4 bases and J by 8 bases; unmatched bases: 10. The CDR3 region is CASSPVTGSGGYTF. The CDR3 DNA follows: TGTGCCAGCAGCCCAGTGACAGGGTCGGGAGGCTACACCTTC.

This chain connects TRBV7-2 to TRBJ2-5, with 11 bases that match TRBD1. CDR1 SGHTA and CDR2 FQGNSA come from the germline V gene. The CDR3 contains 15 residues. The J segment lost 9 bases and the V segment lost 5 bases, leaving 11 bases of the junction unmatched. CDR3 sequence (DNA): TGTGCCAGCAGCCCCGGGGACAGGGGGAATGAGGCCCAGTACTTC. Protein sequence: CASSPGDRGNEAQYF.

The CDR3 nucleotides are TGTGCCAGCAGCTTGTGGGACAGCGCCCACACTGAAGCTTTCTTT. Protein sequence: CASSLWDSAHTEAFF. J is TRBJ1-1 and V is TRBV5-8, with 7 bases that match TRBD1. V lost 1 base and J lost 3; bases outside the gene matches: 6. There are 15 residues in the CDR3. Germline CDR1 reads SGHTS; CDR2 reads YDEGEE.

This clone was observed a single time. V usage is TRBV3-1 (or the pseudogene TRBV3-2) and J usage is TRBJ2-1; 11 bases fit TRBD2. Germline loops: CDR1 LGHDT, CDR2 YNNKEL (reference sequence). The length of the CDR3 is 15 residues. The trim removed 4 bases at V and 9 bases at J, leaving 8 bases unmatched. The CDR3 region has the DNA TGTGCCAGCAGCCGCATAGCGGGGGGGCCGGGTGAGCAGTTCTTC. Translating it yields CASSRIAGGPGEQFF.

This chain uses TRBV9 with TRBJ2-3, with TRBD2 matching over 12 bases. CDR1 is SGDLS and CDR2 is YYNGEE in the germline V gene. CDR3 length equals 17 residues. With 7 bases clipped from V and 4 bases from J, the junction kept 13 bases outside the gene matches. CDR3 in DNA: TGTGCCAGCGGGTTGACTAGCGGGGGTTCAGCTGCAGATACGCAGTATTTT. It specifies CASGLTSGGSAADTQYF.

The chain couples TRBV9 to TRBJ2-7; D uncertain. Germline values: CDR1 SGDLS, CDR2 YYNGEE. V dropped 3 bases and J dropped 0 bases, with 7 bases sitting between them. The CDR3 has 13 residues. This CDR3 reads CASSAGFSYEQYF. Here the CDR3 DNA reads TGTGCCAGCAGCGCAGGATTCTCCTACGAGCAGTACTTC. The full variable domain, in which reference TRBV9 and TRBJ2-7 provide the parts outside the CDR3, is DSGVTQTPKHLITATGQRVTLRCSPRSGDLSVYWYQQSLDQGLQFLIQYYNGEERAKGNILERFSAQQFPDLHSELNLSSLELGDSALYFCASSAGFSYEQYFGPGTRLTVT.

CDR3 DNA sequence: TGTGCCAGCAGCCCCTATTGGGAGGGGAACACTGAAGCTTTCTTT. Translating gives CASSPYWEGNTEAFF. The rearrangement joins TRBV7-9 to TRBJ1-1; the D is unclear. CDR1 is SEHNR, CDR2 FQNEAQ, per germline (reference sequence). With 5 bases removed from V and 1 base from J, the gap between germline ends came to 14 bases. CDR3 length equals 15 residues.

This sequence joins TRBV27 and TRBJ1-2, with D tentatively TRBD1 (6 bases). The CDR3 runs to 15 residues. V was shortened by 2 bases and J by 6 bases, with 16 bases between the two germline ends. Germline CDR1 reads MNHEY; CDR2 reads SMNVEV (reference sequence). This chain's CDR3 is CASSLRGARGDGYTF. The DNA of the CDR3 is TGTGCCAGCAGTTTACGGGGGGCGAGAGGAGATGGCTACACCTTC.

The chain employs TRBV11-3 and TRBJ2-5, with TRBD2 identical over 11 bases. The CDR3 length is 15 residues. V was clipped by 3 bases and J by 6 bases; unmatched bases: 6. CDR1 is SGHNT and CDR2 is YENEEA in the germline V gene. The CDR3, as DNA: TGTGCCAGCAGCTTGGGTAGCGGGGGGGCGAAGACCCAGTACTTC. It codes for CASSLGSGGAKTQYF.

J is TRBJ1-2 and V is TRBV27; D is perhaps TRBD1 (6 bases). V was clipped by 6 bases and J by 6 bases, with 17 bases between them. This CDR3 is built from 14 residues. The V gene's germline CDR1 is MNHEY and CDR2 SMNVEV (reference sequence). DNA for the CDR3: TGTGCCAGCAGCCTCAGCAGGGGAAACGATGGCTACACCTTC. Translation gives CASSLSRGNDGYTF.

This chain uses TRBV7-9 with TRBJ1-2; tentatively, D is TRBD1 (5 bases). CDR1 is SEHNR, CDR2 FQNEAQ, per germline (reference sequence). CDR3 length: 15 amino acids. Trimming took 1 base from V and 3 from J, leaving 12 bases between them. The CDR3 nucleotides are TGTGCCAGCAGCTTAGTAGGGGCAGGGTACTATGGCTACACCTTC. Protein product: CASSLVGAGYYGYTF.

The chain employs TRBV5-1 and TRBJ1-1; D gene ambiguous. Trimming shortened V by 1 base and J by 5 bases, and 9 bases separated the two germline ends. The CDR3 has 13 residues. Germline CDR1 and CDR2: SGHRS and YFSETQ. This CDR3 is CASSLTAETEAFF. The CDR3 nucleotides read TGCGCCAGCAGCTTGACGGCGGAAACTGAAGCTTTCTTT.